Listed here are 4 T cell receptor beta chains from one sample, sequenced in a study of neurological immune-mediated disorders. MiXCR, run by TCRdb on the 5' RACE reads, gives a single entry per CDR3 protein. The data show tens of thousands of distinct CDR3 sequences, roughly 4% seen once. Sequenced: PBMCs. The receptors shown here come from a young man with multiple sclerosis.

This clonotype was seen ten or more times. The chain joins TRBV20-1 to TRBJ1-2, with D possibly TRBD1 on 6 matching bases. The CDR3 has 13 residues. Deletions cut 6 bases from V and 4 bases from J, with 15 bases between. Looked up from germline, CDR1 is DFQATT and CDR2 is SNEGSKA (reference sequence). The CDR3, as DNA: TGCAGTGCCCACAGGGAAGTGGGCTATGGCTACACCTTC. Residues: CSAHREVGYGYTF.

In this sample, this clonotype turned up many times. The chain is built from TRBV5-5 and TRBJ1-1; D may be TRBD1 (5 bases). The V gene lost 4 bases and the J gene lost 5 bases, with 12 bases spanning the gap. The germline V gene encodes CDR1 SGHKS and CDR2 YYEKEE (reference sequence). The length of the CDR3 is 13 residues. The CDR3 here is CASSLGERTEAFF. The CDR3 coding sequence is TGTGCCAGCAGCCTAGGGGAGAGGACTGAAGCTTTCTTT.

This clonotype was seen ten or more times. The CDR3 is CSAPDRAGGTDTQYF. CDR3 nucleotides: TGCAGTGCTCCTGACCGAGCGGGGGGAACAGATACGCAGTATTTT. J is TRBJ2-3 and V is TRBV20-1; 9 bases map to TRBD2. In germline, CDR1 is DFQATT, CDR2 SNEGSKA (reference sequence). The CDR3 runs to 15 residues. V lost 5 bases to trimming and J lost 3 bases; unmatched junction nucleotides: 9.

This clonotype showed up many times. The CDR3 spells CSARDKLGQPQHF. Written as DNA, the CDR3 is TGCAGTGCTAGAGATAAGCTAGGTCAGCCCCAGCATTTT. The rearrangement uses TRBV20-1 and TRBJ1-5; D uncertain. Trimming removed 0 bases from V and 6 bases from J, with 9 bases in between. CDR1 is DFQATT, CDR2 SNEGSKA, per germline (reference sequence). There are 13 residues in the CDR3.